This is a list of T cell receptor beta chains from one sample in a study of blood T cell repertoires in COVID-19. Sequencing used immunoSEQ multiplex PCR; TCRdb keeps in-frame clones, though not all of them. The data show 380,000 or so clones, with approximately 90% seen just once and over 0.9% held by the top ten. Sequenced: PBMCs or T cells enriched from blood (not recorded which). Receptors were obtained from a woman aged 25 to 39 with acute COVID-19. Each CDR3 is given with its conserved first and last residue. A D gene is named only where the DNA matches it firmly. Only part of the rows carry a size: once, few, many, or a class if the clone is expanded.

CDR3	DNA	D	J	V	size
CASSLPYRDTRYEQYF	TGTGCCAGCAGTTTACCCTACCGGGACACAAGGTACGAGCAGTACTTC	.	TRBJ2-7	TRBV28	.
CASSERTGIVREQYF	TGTGCCAGCAGCGAGCGGACAGGGATCGTGCGCGAGCAGTACTTC	TRBD1	TRBJ2-7	TRBV11-3	.
CASSDAGQGRNEQFF	TGTGCCAGCAGTGACGCGGGACAGGGTCGGAATGAGCAGTTCTTC	TRBD1	TRBJ2-1	TRBV6-1	.
CASSPQAGTLYGYTF	TGCGCCAGCAGCCCCCAAGCCGGGACTCTCTATGGCTACACCTTC	.	TRBJ1-2	TRBV5-1	.
CASSWGTIYEQYF	TGTGCCAGCAGTTGGGGGACAATCTACGAGCAGTACTTC	.	TRBJ2-7	TRBV6-2/TRBV6-3	once
CARSFGGESSYEQYF	TGTGCCAGAAGCTTCGGCGGGGAAAGCTCCTACGAGCAGTACTTC	.	TRBJ2-7	TRBV5-3	few
CASSLRLNTQYF	TGTGCCAGCTCCCTGCGCCTTAATACGCAGTATTTT	.	TRBJ2-3	TRBV6-5	.
CATSRERQGKENGYTF	TGTGCCACCAGCAGAGAGCGACAGGGGAAAGAAAATGGCTACACCTTC	TRBD1	TRBJ1-2	TRBV15	.
CASSQGQGQANEKLFF	TGTGCCAGCAGCCAGGGGCAGGGCCAGGCTAATGAAAAACTGTTTTTT	.	TRBJ1-4	TRBV6-2/TRBV6-3	.
CASSLVGGGLTDTQYF	TGCGCCAGCAGCTTGGTGGGCGGGGGCTTGACAGATACGCAGTATTTT	.	TRBJ2-3	TRBV5-1	.
CASSEYYNEQFF	TGTGCCAGCAGTGAGTACTACAATGAGCAGTTCTTC	.	TRBJ2-1	TRBV2	.
CASSPPQGGDTDTQYF	TGTGCCAGCAGCCCCCCCCAGGGGGGCGACACAGATACGCAGTATTTT	.	TRBJ2-3	TRBV13	.
CASSLNRGYNSPLHF	TGTGCCAGCAGCTTGAACAGGGGCTATAATTCACCCCTCCACTTT	TRBD1	TRBJ1-6	TRBV7-2	.
CASSPGAITNEKLFF	TGTGCCAGCTCACCAGGAGCGATAACTAATGAAAAACTGTTTTTT	.	TRBJ1-4	TRBV18	.
CASSLVVNTEAFF	TGTGCCAGCAGCTTAGTAGTAAACACTGAAGCTTTCTTT	.	TRBJ1-1	TRBV7-3	.
CASSLRTSGGTDTQYF	TGTGCCAGCTCACTCCGGACTAGCGGGGGAACAGATACGCAGTATTTT	TRBD2	TRBJ2-3	TRBV18	.
CASSWDRDHNEQFF	TGTGCCAGCAGTTGGGACAGGGACCACAATGAGCAGTTCTTC	TRBD1	TRBJ2-1	TRBV2	once
CASSLEQGATYEQYF	TGTGCCAGCAGCTTAGAACAGGGGGCCACCTACGAGCAGTACTTC	TRBD1	TRBJ2-7	TRBV7-2	.
CATSDLNPGLAGGSSYNEQFF	TGTGCCACCAGTGATTTGAATCCGGGACTAGCGGGGGGCAGCTCCTACAATGAGCAGTTCTTC	TRBD2	TRBJ2-1	TRBV24-1	few
CASSIGQGIGNYGYTF	TGTGCCAGTAGTATAGGACAGGGAATAGGGAACTATGGCTACACCTTC	TRBD1	TRBJ1-2	TRBV19	few
CASSLFGTANTGELFF	TGTGCCAGCAGCTTATTCGGGACAGCTAACACCGGGGAGCTGTTTTTT	TRBD1	TRBJ2-2	TRBV7-3	.
CASSPAGGGTEAFF	TGTGCCAGCAGCCCGGCCGGGGGAGGGACTGAAGCTTTCTTT	.	TRBJ1-1	TRBV7-3	.
CASTGATISYEQYF	TGTGCCAGCACAGGGGCGACAATCTCCTACGAGCAGTACTTC	.	TRBJ2-7	TRBV6-5	.
CASSQVLDTDPGTQYF	TGTGCCAGCAGCCAAGTTTTGGACACAGACCCCGGGACCCAGTACTTC	.	TRBJ2-5	TRBV14	.
CASSPAGRGGYNEQFF	TGTGCCAGCAGCCCCGCGGGGCGGGGGGGCTACAATGAGCAGTTCTTC	TRBD2	TRBJ2-1	TRBV7-3	once
CASSPDSQRGQPQHF	TGTGCCAGCAGTCCTGACAGCCAGAGGGGGCAGCCCCAGCATTTT	.	TRBJ1-5	TRBV6-5	.
CSVQGSYEQYF	TGCAGCGTCCAGGGATCCTACGAGCAGTACTTC	.	TRBJ2-7	TRBV29-1	.
CAWSPRATEAFF	TGTGCCTGGAGTCCCAGGGCCACTGAAGCTTTCTTT	.	TRBJ1-1	TRBV30	.
CASSQRGRNEQFF	TGTGCCAGCAGCCAGCGGGGGAGGAATGAGCAGTTCTTC	TRBD2	TRBJ2-1	TRBV3-1/TRBV3-2	.
CASSLDGGYYEQYF	TGTGCCAGCAGCTTGGACGGGGGATACTACGAGCAGTACTTC	.	TRBJ2-7	TRBV5-6	.
CASSGGTGGNEQFF	TGTGCCAGCAGCGGCGGGACAGGGGGCAATGAGCAGTTCTTC	TRBD1	TRBJ2-1	TRBV3-1/TRBV3-2	.